This entry is about one T cell receptor beta chain. Antigen specificity is unknown. Clones were read by immunoSEQ multiplex PCR, and TCRdb kept only the in-frame ones, dropping some. The sample has approximately 280,000 clones, 80% to 90% seen once; the top ten hold less than 1.2%. The entry originates in a study of cytomegalovirus exposure and HLA in healthy donors. About the research overall: According to later analysis, the same platform produced the 120 or so validation and approximately 630 first-cohort repertoires. Broader study findings: In a later analysis, first-cohort TCR clusters were found to tend to co-occur in the 120 validation repertoires. The listing of 150 to 200 TCR beta chains classed them as cytomegalovirus-associated.

Germline V gene sequence: CDR1 MGHRA, CDR2 YSYEKL. CDR3 length: 14 amino acids. V was shortened by 1 base and J by 4 bases, with 10 bases between the two germline ends. This clonotype originated in a woman aged 18-29 years in good health and CMV-seronegative. The chain carries TRBV4-1 and TRBJ1-2; unclear D gene. Sequences were obtained from PBMCs. The CDR3 protein is CASSQGGIRYGYTF. The CDR3 DNA sequence: TGCGCCAGCAGCCAAGGAGGGATACGCTATGGCTACACCTTC.